This T cell receptor (beta chain) was identified in a study of T cell responses to AZD1222 COVID-19 vaccine. Study-level results: Donors skewed white British and female; clonal diversity was possibly underestimated.

Only one count was recorded for this clone. The antigen is not known. Measured with immunoSEQ multiplex PCR; TCRdb has only the in-frame clones, and not every one. In the table there are around 200,000 clones, approximately 91% of which are singletons. The CDR3 runs 15 residues. Germline V gives CDR1 MNHEY, CDR2 SVGAGI. Trimming took 2 bases from V and 7 from J; bases not matched to a gene: 7. This receptor was taken from an adult in good health. The rearrangement uses TRBV6-5 and TRBJ2-7; 11 bases line up with TRBD2. This sample comprised peripheral blood, obtained on day 0 of AZD1222 vaccination. In DNA, the CDR3 is TGTGCCAGCAGTTACCAACTAGCGGGAGCCGGAGAGCAGTACTTC. It encodes CASSYQLAGAGEQYF.